Included here is one T cell receptor (beta chain) sequence, with context. The data derive from a study of T cells in Graves' hyperthyroidism and ophthalmopathy. V gave up 2 bases and J gave up 4 bases, with 11 bases separating them. Per the germline V gene, CDR1 is SGHAT and CDR2 is FQNNGV. The CDR3 runs to 14 residues. Template material for amplifying TCR beta CDR3 regions consisted of RNA transcripts. A set of HTBI primers served as the primers for a first-round RT-PCR of the TCR CDR3. From the multiplex PCR reads, TCRdb called clonotypes with MiXCR, one entry per CDR3 protein. The table shows about 560,000 distinct CDR3 sequences, with over 15% occurring only once.

The gene calls are TRBV11-2 and TRBJ2-5; TRBD1 might be the D (6 bases). The specimen sequenced was blood. This sequence originates from a woman younger than 30 with Graves' hyperthyroidism. The CDR3 loop reads CASSLTRGRETQYF. CDR3 in DNA: TGTGCCAGCAGCTTAACCAGGGGTCGAGAGACCCAGTACTTC.